The 2 T cell receptor beta chains below come from one sample, sequenced in a study of Ad26.COV2.S vaccination and SARS-CoV-2 variants. Noted treatment: around 19 received Ad26.COV2.S at low or high dose, single or two shots; about 5 received placebo; per-sample allocation not given. Collection of samples fell on day 63 after the first vaccine or placebo injection. Clones were read by immunoSEQ multiplex PCR, and TCRdb kept only the in-frame ones, dropping some. This sample has hundreds of thousands of clones, with over 75% found just once. The material sequenced was peripheral blood, taken in a trial of Ad26.COV2.S vaccine versus placebo. The receptor source for this set is a person between 18 and 65 years old who received the Ad26.COV2.S COVID-19 vaccine or a placebo.

V is TRBV3-1 (or the pseudogene TRBV3-2) and J is TRBJ2-7; perhaps TRBD2 as D (5 bases). The V gene lost 8 bases and the J gene lost 0 bases, with 14 bases spanning the gap. Germline values: CDR1 LGHDT, CDR2 YNNKEL (reference sequence). The CDR3 is made up of 14 amino acids. The CDR3 bases are TGTGCCAGCGGGAAGGAAGGGAGCTCCTACGAGCAGTACTTC. Protein sequence: CASGKEGSSYEQYF.

This rearrangement joins TRBV12-5 to TRBJ1-5, with D possibly TRBD1 on 5 matching bases. There are 14 residues in the CDR3. The ends were cut back, 5 bases at V and 9 bases at J, with 17 bases in the middle. Per germline, CDR1 LGHNT and CDR2 FRNRAP. The CDR3 loop is CASGKAGGLSPQHF. In DNA, the CDR3 is TGTGCTAGTGGTAAGGCTGGGGGTTTGTCGCCCCAGCATTTT.